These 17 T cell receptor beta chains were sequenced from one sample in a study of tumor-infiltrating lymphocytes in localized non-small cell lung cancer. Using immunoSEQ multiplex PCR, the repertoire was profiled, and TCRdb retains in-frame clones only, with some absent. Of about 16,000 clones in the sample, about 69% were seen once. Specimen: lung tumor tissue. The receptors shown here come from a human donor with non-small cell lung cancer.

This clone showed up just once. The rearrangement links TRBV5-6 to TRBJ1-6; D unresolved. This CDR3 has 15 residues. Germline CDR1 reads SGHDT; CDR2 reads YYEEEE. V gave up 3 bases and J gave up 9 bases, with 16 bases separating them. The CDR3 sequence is CASSSSREPSSPLHF. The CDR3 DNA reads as TGTGCCAGCAGCTCTTCCCGGGAGCCAAGTTCACCCCTCCACTTT.

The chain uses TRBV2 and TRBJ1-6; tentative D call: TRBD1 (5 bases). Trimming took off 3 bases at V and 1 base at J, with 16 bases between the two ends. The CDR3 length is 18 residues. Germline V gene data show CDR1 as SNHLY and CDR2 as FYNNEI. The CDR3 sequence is CASSDAGTGGSYNSPLHF. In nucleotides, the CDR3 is TGTGCCAGCAGTGATGCTGGGACCGGCGGGTCCTATAATTCACCCCTCCACTTT. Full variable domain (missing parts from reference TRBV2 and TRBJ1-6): EPEVTQTPSHQVTQMGQEVILRCVPISNHLYFYWYRQILGQKVEFLVSFYNNEISEKSEIFDDQFSVERPDGSNFTLKIRSTKLEDSAMYFCASSDAGTGGSYNSPLHFGNGTRLTVT.

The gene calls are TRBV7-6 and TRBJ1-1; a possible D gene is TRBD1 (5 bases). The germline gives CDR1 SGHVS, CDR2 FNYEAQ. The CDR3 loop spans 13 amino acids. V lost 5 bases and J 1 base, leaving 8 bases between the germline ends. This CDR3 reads CASSETGNTEAFF. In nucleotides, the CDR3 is TGTGCCAGCAGCGAAACAGGGAACACTGAAGCTTTCTTT.

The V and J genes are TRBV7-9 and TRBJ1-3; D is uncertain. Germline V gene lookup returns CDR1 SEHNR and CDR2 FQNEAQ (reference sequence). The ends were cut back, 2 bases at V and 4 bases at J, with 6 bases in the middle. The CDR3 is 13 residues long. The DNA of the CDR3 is TGTGCCAGCAGCTTACGTCGAGGAAACACCATATATTTT. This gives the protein CASSLRRGNTIYF. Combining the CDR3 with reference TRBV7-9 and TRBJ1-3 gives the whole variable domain DTGVSQNPRHKITKRGQNVTFRCDPISEHNRLYWYRQTLGQGPEFLTYFQNEAQLEKSRLLSDRFSAERPKGSFSTLEIQRTEQGDSAMYLCASSLRRGNTIYFGEGSWLTVV.

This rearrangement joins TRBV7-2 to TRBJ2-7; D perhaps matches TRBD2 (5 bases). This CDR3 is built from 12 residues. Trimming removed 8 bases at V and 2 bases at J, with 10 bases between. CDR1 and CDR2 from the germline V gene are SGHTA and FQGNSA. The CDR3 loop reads CASEGKTYEQYF. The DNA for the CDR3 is TGTGCCAGCGAGGGCAAAACCTACGAGCAGTACTTC.

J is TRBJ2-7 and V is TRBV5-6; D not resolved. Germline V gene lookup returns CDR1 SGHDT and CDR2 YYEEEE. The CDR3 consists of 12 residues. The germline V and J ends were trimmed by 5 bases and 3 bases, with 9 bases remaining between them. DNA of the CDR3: TGTGCCAGCAGTTCTATGGGCTACGAGCAGTACTTC. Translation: CASSSMGYEQYF. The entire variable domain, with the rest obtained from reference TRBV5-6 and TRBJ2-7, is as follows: DAGVTQSPTHLIKTRGQQVTLRCSPKSGHDTVSWYQQALGQGPQFIFQYYEEEERQRGNFPDRFSGHQFPNYSSELNVNALLLGDSALYLCASSSMGYEQYFGPGTRLTVT.

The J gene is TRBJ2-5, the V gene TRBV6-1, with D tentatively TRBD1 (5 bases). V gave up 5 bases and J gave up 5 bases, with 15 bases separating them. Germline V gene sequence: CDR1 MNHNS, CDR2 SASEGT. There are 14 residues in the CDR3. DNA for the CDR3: TGTGCCAGCAGTCGACAGACTTCAGCGGAGACCCAGTACTTC. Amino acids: CASSRQTSAETQYF.

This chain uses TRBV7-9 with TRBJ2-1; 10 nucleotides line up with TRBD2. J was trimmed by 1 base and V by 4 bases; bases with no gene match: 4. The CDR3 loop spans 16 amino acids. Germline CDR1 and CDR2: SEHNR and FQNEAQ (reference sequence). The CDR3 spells CASSSPSGSSYNEQFF. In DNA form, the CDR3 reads TGTGCCAGCAGCTCTCCTAGCGGGAGTTCCTACAATGAGCAGTTCTTC. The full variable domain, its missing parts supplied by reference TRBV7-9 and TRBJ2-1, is DTGVSQNPRHKITKRGQNVTFRCDPISEHNRLYWYRQTLGQGPEFLTYFQNEAQLEKSRLLSDRFSAERPKGSFSTLEIQRTEQGDSAMYLCASSSPSGSSYNEQFFGPGTRLTVL.

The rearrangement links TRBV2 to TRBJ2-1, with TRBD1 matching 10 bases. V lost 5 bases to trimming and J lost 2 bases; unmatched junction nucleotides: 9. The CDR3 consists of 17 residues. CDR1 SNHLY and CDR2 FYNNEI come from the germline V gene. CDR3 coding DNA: TGTGCCAGCAGTTCCCGAACGGGACAGGGGACCTACAATGAGCAGTTCTTC. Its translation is CASSSRTGQGTYNEQFF. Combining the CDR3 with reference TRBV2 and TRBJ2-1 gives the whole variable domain EPEVTQTPSHQVTQMGQEVILRCVPISNHLYFYWYRQILGQKVEFLVSFYNNEISEKSEIFDDQFSVERPDGSNFTLKIRSTKLEDSAMYFCASSSRTGQGTYNEQFFGPGTRLTVL.

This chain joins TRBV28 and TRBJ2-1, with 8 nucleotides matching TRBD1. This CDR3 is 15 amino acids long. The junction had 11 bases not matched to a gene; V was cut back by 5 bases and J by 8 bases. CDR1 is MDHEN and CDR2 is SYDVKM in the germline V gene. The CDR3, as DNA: TGTGCCAGCAGTCCTAGGACAGGGCTTAGGGATGAGCAGTTCTTC. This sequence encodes CASSPRTGLRDEQFF. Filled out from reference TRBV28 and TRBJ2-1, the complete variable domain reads DVKVTQSSRYLVKRTGEKVFLECVQDMDHENMFWYRQDPGLGLRLIYFSYDVKMKEKGDIPEGYSVSREKKERFSLILESASTNQTSMYLCASSPRTGLRDEQFFGPGTRLTVL.

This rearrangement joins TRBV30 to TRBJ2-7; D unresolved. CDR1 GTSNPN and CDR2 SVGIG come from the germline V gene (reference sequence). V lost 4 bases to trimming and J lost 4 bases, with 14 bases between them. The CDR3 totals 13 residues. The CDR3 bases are TGTGCCTGGACCCAACGAGGCTCTTACGAGCAGTACTTC. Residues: CAWTQRGSYEQYF.

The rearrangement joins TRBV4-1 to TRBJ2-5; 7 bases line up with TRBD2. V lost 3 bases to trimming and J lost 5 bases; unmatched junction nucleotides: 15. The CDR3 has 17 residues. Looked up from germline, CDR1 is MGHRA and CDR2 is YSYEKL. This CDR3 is CASSHLLGRGEKETQYF. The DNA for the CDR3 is TGCGCCAGCAGCCATCTACTGGGTCGGGGGGAGAAGGAGACCCAGTACTTC.

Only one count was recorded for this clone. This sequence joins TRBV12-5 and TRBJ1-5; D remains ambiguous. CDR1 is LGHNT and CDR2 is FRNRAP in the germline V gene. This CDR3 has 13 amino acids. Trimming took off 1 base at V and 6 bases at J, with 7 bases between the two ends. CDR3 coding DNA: TGTGCTAGTGGTTTGGACGGGAGTCAGCCCCAGCATTTT. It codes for CASGLDGSQPQHF.

This CDR3 reads CASSLSRGETQYF. CDR3 nucleotides: TGTGCCAGCAGCTTATCCAGGGGAGAGACCCAGTACTTC. The chain employs TRBV7-2 and TRBJ2-5; TRBD1 might be the D (6 bases). The V end lost 2 bases, the J end lost 4 bases, and 8 bases lay between the germline ends. This CDR3 region has 13 residues. The V gene's germline CDR1 is SGHTA and CDR2 FQGNSA. Variable domain in full (rest from reference TRBV7-2 and TRBJ2-5): GAGVSQSPSNKVTEKGKDVELRCDPISGHTALYWYRQSLGQGLEFLIYFQGNSAPDKSGLPSDRFSAERTGGSVSTLTIQRTQQEDSAVYLCASSLSRGETQYFGPGTRLLVL.

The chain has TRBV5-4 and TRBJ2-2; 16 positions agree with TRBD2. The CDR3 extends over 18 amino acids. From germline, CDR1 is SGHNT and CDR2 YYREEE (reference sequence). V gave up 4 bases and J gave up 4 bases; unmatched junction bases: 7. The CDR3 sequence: CASSQGLAGGFPTGELFF. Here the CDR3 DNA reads TGTGCCAGCAGCCAGGGACTAGCGGGGGGGTTTCCCACCGGGGAGCTGTTTTTT.

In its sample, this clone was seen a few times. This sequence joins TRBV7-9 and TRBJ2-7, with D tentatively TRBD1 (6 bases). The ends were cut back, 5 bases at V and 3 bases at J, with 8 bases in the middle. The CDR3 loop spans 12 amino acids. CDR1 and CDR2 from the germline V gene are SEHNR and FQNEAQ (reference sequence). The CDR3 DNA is TGTGCCAGCAGCCCGACAGGCTACGAGCAGTACTTC. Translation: CASSPTGYEQYF.

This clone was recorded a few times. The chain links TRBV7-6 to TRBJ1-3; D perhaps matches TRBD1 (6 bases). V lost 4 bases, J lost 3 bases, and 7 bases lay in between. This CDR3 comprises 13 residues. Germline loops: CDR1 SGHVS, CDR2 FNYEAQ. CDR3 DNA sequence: TGTGCCAGCAGCTCCAGGGGTGGAAACACCATATATTTT. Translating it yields CASSSRGGNTIYF.